A selection of T cell receptor beta chains follows, all from one sample in a study of cytomegalovirus exposure and HLA in healthy donors. Here immunoSEQ multiplex PCR was the method, and the copy in TCRdb shows in-frame clones only, minus some. Of roughly 250,000 clones in the sample, 75% to 90% were seen once. Sequences were obtained from PBMCs. All receptors derive from a woman aged 30 to 39 in good health and CMV-seropositive. Each CDR3 is given with its conserved first and last residue. A D gene is named only where the DNA matches it firmly. Size is stated for part of the rows, as once, few or many counts, or as a class when the clone is expanded.

d_call	clone_size	v_call	j_call	cdr3_aa	cdr3_nt
.	.	TRBV5-1	TRBJ1-4	CASSLYATNEKLFF	TGCGCCAGCAGTTTATATGCAACTAATGAAAAACTGTTTTTT
.	.	TRBV25-1	TRBJ2-1	CAISVAGRSNEQFF	TGTGCCATCTCGGTGGCAGGCCGTAGCAATGAGCAGTTCTTC
TRBD1	.	TRBV15	TRBJ1-1	CATSRAGTGYFNTEAFF	TGTGCCACCAGCAGGGCCGGGACAGGATACTTCAACACTGAAGCTTTCTTT
TRBD2	.	TRBV6-5	TRBJ2-7	CASSYVLAGAYEQYF	TGTGCCAGCAGTTACGTGCTAGCGGGAGCCTACGAGCAGTACTTC
.	.	TRBV19	TRBJ2-5	CASSIDGQETQYF	TGTGCCAGTAGTATAGACGGGCAAGAGACCCAGTACTTC
.	.	TRBV2	TRBJ1-1	CASIMRGLPNTEAFF	TGTGCCAGCATTATGCGCGGACTCCCGAACACTGAAGCTTTCTTT
.	.	TRBV9	TRBJ2-2	CASSVDGTGELFF	TGTGCCAGCAGCGTAGACGGGACCGGGGAGCTGTTTTTT
TRBD1	.	TRBV6-1	TRBJ2-7	CASKRDRGSYEQYF	TGTGCCAGCAAGAGGGACAGGGGGAGCTACGAGCAGTACTTC
.	.	TRBV4-1	TRBJ2-2	CASSQVVSPGELFF	TGCGCCAGCAGCCAAGTCGTTTCTCCCGGGGAGCTGTTTTTT
.	.	TRBV10-1	TRBJ2-4	CASGSGTEGNIQYF	TGCGCCAGCGGATCCGGGACGGAGGGAAACATTCAGTACTTC
.	once	TRBV6-5	TRBJ1-2	CASSTGYGYTF	TGTGCCAGCAGCACGGGGTATGGCTACACCTTC
TRBD1	.	TRBV6-1	TRBJ1-2	CASGTGYGYTF	TGTGCCAGCGGGACAGGGTATGGCTACACCTTC
.	.	TRBV5-1	TRBJ2-7	CASSGVGGAYEQYF	TGCGCCAGCAGCGGGGTAGGAGGGGCCTACGAGCAGTACTTC
TRBD2	.	TRBV14	TRBJ2-7	CASSQILAGIYEQYF	TGTGCCAGCAGCCAAATACTAGCGGGAATTTACGAGCAGTACTTC
TRBD1	.	TRBV30	TRBJ2-7	CAWDTGTGYNEQYF	TGTGCCTGGGACACCGGGACAGGGTATAACGAGCAGTACTTC
TRBD2	.	TRBV27	TRBJ2-1	CASSLILAGVGEQFF	TGTGCCAGCAGTTTAATCCTAGCGGGAGTAGGAGAGCAGTTCTTC
.	.	TRBV6-1	TRBJ1-4	CASSPGGATNEKLFF	TGTGCCAGCAGTCCCGGCGGAGCAACTAATGAAAAACTGTTTTTT
.	.	TRBV4-1	TRBJ1-2	CASSQDLVRQPGGYTF	TGCGCCAGCAGCCAAGATCTTGTTCGTCAGCCGGGGGGCTACACCTTC
.	.	TRBV7-9	TRBJ1-4	CASSPQGREEKLFF	TGTGCCAGCAGCCCTCAGGGGAGAGAAGAAAAACTGTTTTTT
.	.	TRBV5-4	TRBJ1-2	CASSDGQRKGGYTF	TGTGCCAGCAGCGACGGACAGCGAAAAGGCGGCTACACCTTC
.	once	TRBV5-1	TRBJ2-3	CASSPIGGDTQYF	TGCGCCAGCAGCCCTATCGGTGGAGATACGCAGTATTTT
TRBD1	few	TRBV11-2	TRBJ1-2	CASSVGTGYYGYTF	TGTGCCAGCAGCGTGGGGACAGGGTACTATGGCTACACCTTC
TRBD1	.	TRBV18	TRBJ1-2	CASSQTDTWDSRYTF	TGTGCCAGCTCTCAAACCGACACTTGGGACAGCCGCTACACCTTC
TRBD1	.	TRBV7-9	TRBJ2-7	CASVPPGQGAHEQYF	TGTGCCAGCGTCCCACCGGGACAGGGTGCCCACGAGCAGTACTTC
TRBD1	.	TRBV5-1	TRBJ2-1	CASSHGGQDIYNEQFF	TGCGCCAGCAGCCACGGGGGACAGGACATCTACAATGAGCAGTTCTTC
.	.	TRBV2	TRBJ1-1	CASSVQALGENTEAFF	TGTGCCAGCAGTGTTCAGGCCCTAGGGGAGAACACTGAAGCTTTCTTT
TRBD2	.	TRBV11-3	TRBJ2-1	CASSLGLALYNEQFF	TGTGCCAGCAGCCTGGGACTAGCTCTCTACAATGAGCAGTTCTTC
.	.	TRBV27	TRBJ2-7	CASSWTDRGEQYF	TGTGCCAGCAGTTGGACAGATCGGGGCGAGCAGTACTTC
TRBD2	.	TRBV5-6	TRBJ2-4	CASSPRSLGGRVVKNIQYF	TGTGCCAGCAGCCCCCGGAGTTTGGGCGGGAGAGTAGTCAAAAACATTCAGTACTTC
TRBD1	.	TRBV7-2	TRBJ1-5	CASSQGQGSNQPQHF	TGTGCCAGCAGCCAAGGACAGGGGAGCAATCAGCCCCAGCATTTT
.	.	TRBV5-3	TRBJ1-1	CARSLSDSMNTEAFF	TGTGCCAGAAGCCTATCGGACAGTATGAACACTGAAGCTTTCTTT
.	.	TRBV5-6	TRBJ1-2	CASSLVAGEDYGYTF	TGTGCCAGCAGCTTGGTGGCAGGGGAAGACTATGGCTACACCTTC
TRBD2	.	TRBV7-8	TRBJ2-7	CASSLGYGEGPASYEQYF	TGTGCCAGCAGCTTAGGCTACGGGGAGGGCCCAGCATCCTACGAGCAGTACTTC
TRBD1	.	TRBV5-4	TRBJ2-7	CASSRWDSSYYEQYF	TGTGCCAGCAGCCGATGGGACAGTTCTTATTACGAGCAGTACTTC
.	.	TRBV30	TRBJ2-1	CAWGPSAGNYNEQFF	TGTGCCTGGGGCCCCTCGGCGGGAAACTACAATGAGCAGTTCTTC
TRBD1	.	TRBV4-1	TRBJ2-7	CASSRTGVVYEQYF	TGCGCCAGCAGCCGGACAGGGGTTGTTTACGAGCAGTACTTC
.	.	TRBV29-1	TRBJ2-2	CSVFLTGSEGELFF	TGCAGCGTCTTCCTGACCGGGTCGGAGGGGGAGCTGTTTTTT
.	.	TRBV28	TRBJ1-1	CASSHQGLNTEAFF	TGTGCCAGCAGTCACCAGGGGTTGAACACTGAAGCTTTCTTT
.	.	TRBV5-6	TRBJ2-1	CASSLDLEPYNEQFF	TGTGCCAGCAGCTTGGACTTAGAGCCCTACAATGAGCAGTTCTTC